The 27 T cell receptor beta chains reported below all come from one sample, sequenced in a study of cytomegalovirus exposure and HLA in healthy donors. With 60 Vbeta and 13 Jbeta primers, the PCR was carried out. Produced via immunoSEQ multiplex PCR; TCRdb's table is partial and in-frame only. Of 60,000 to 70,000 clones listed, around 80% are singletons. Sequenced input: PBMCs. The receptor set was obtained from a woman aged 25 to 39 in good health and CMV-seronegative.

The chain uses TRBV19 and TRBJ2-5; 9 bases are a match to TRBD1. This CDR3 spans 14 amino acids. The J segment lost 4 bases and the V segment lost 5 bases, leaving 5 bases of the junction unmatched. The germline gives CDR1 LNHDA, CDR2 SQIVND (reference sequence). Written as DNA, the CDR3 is TGTGCCAGTAGTGGACAGGGGTTTGTAGAGACCCAGTACTTC. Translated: CASSGQGFVETQYF.

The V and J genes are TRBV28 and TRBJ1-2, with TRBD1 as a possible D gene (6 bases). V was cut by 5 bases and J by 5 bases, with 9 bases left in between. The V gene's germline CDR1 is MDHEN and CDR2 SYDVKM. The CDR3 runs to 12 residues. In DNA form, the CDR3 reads TGTGCCAGCAGTCGGACAGTATATGGCTACACCTTC. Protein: CASSRTVYGYTF.

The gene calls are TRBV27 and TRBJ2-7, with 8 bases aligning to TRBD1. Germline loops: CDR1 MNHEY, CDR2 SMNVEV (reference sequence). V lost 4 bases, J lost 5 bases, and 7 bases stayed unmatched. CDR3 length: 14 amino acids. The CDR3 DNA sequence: TGTGCCAGCAGTTCCGGGACAGGAGGCCACGAGCAGTACTTC. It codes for CASSSGTGGHEQYF.

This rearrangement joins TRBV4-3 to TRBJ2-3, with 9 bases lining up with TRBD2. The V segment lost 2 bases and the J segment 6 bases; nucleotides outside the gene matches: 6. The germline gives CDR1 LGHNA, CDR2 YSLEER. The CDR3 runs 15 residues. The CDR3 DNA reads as TGCGCCAGCAGCCAACAGCGGGGGGCGGGGGATACGCAGTATTTT. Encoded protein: CASSQQRGAGDTQYF.

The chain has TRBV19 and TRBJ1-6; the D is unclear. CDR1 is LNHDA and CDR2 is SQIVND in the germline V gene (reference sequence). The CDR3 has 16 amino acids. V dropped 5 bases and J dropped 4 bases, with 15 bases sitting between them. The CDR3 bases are TGTGCCAGTAGTCAACAAATGACGGGGTATAATTCACCCCTCCACTTT. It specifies CASSQQMTGYNSPLHF.

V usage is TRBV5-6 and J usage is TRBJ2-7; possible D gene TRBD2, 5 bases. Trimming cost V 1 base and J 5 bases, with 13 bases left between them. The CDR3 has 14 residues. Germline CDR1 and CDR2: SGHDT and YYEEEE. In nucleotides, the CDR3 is TGTGCCAGCAGCTTGAGTCCGAGGGCCAACGAGCAGTACTTC. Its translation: CASSLSPRANEQYF.

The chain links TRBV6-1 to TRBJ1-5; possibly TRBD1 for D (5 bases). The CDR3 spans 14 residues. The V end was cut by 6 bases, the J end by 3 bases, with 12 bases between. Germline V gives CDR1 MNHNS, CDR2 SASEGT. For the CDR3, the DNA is TGTGCCAGCAGGAGTACAGGTTACAATCAGCCCCAGCATTTT. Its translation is CASRSTGYNQPQHF.

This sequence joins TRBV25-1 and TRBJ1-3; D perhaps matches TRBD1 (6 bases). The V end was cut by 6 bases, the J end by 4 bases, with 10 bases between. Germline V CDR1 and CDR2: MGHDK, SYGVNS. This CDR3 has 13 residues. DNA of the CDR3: TGTGCCAGCAGGGACAGCGGAGGAAACACCATATATTTT. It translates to CASRDSGGNTIYF.

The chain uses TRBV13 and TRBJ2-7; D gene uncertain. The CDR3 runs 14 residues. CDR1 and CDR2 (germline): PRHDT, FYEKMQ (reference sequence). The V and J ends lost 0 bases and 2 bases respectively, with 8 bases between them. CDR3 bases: TGTGCCAGCAGCTTAGGTACAGTAACCTACGAGCAGTACTTC. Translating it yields CASSLGTVTYEQYF. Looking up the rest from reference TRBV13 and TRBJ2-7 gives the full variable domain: AAGVIQSPRHLIKEKRETATLKCYPIPRHDTVYWYQQGPGQDPQFLISFYEKMQSDKGSIPDRFSAQQFSDYHSELNMSSLELGDSALYFCASSLGTVTYEQYFGPGTRLTVT.

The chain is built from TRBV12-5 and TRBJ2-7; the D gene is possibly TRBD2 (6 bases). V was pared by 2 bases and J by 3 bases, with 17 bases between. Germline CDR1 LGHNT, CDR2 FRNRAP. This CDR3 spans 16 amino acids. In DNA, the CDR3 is TGTGCTAGTGGTTTGTCTCCGGGACTGACCTACTACGAGCAGTACTTC. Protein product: CASGLSPGLTYYEQYF. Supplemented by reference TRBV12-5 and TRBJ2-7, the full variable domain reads DARVTQTPRHKVTEMGQEVTMRCQPILGHNTVFWYRQTMMQGLELLAYFRNRAPLDDSGMPKDRFSAEMPDATLATLKIQPSEPRDSAVYFCASGLSPGLTYYEQYFGPGTRLTVT.

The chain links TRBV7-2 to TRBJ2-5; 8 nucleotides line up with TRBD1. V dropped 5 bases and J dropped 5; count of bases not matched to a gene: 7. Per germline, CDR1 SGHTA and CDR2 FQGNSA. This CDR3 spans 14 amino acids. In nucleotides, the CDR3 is TGTGCCAGCAGCCCGACAGGGGTCCAGGAGACCCAGTACTTC. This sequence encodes CASSPTGVQETQYF.

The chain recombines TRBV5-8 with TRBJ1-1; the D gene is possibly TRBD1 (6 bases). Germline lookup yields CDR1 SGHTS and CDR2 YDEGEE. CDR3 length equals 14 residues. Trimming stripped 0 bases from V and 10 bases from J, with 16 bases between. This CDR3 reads CASSLVQGGRIAFF. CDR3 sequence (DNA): TGTGCCAGCAGCTTGGTACAGGGCGGAAGAATAGCTTTCTTT.

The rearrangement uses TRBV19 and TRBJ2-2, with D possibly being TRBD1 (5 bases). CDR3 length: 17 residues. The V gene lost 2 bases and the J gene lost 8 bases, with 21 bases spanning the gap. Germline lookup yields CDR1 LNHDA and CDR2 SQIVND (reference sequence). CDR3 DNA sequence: TGTGCCAGTAGTATAAGAAGGAGACAGACCTTGGGGGGGGAGCTGTTTTTT. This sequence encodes CASSIRRRQTLGGELFF.

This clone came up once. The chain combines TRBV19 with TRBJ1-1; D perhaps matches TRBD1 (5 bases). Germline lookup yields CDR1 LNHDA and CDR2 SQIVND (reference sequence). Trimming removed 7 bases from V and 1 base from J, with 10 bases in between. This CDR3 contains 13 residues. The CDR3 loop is CASTWTSNTEAFF. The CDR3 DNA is TGTGCCAGTACTTGGACATCGAACACTGAAGCTTTCTTT.

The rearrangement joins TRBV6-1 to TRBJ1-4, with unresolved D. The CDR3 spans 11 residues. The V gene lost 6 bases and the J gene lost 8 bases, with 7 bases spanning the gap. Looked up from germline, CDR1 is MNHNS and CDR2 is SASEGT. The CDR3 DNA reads TGTGCCAGCAGCAACATAGAAAAACTGTTTTTT. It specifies CASSNIEKLFF.

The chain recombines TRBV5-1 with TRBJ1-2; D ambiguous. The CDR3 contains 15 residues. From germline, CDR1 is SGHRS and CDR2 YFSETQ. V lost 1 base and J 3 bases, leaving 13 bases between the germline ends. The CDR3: CASSLSGLVDYGYTF. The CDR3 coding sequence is TGCGCCAGCAGCTTGTCAGGTTTAGTGGACTATGGCTACACCTTC. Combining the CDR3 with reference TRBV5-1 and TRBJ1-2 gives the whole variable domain KAGVTQTPRYLIKTRGQQVTLSCSPISGHRSVSWYQQTPGQGLQFLFEYFSETQRNKGNFPGRFSGRQFSNSRSEMNVSTLELGDSALYLCASSLSGLVDYGYTFGSGTRLTVV.

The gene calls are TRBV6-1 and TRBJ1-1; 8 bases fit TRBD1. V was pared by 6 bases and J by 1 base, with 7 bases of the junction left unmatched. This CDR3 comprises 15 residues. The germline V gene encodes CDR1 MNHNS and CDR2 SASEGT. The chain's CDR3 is CASSTLGTGNTEAFF. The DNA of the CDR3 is TGTGCCAGCAGCACTCTTGGGACAGGGAACACTGAAGCTTTCTTT.

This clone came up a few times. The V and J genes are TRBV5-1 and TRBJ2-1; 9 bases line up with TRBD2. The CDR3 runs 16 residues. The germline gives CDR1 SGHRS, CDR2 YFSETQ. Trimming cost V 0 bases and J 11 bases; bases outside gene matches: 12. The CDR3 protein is CASSLAGERGAGKQFF. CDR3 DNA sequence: TGCGCCAGCAGCTTGGCAGGGGAGCGGGGGGCTGGGAAGCAGTTCTTC.

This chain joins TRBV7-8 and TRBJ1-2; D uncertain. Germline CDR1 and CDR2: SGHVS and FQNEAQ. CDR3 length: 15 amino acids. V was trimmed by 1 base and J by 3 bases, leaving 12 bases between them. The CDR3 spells CASSLETSWHYGYTF. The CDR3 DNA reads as TGTGCCAGCAGCTTAGAAACCTCGTGGCACTATGGCTACACCTTC. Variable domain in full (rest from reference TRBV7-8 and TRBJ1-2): GAGVSQSPRYKVAKRGQDVALRCDPISGHVSLFWYQQALGQGPEFLTYFQNEAQLDKSGLPSDRFFAERPEGSVSTLKIQRTQQEDSAVYLCASSLETSWHYGYTFGSGTRLTVV.

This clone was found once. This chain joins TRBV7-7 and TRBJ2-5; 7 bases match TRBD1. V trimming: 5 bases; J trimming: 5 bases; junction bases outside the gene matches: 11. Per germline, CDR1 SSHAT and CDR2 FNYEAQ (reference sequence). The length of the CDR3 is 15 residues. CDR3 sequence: CASSPGQALGETQYF. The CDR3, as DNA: TGTGCCAGCAGCCCAGGACAGGCCTTGGGGGAGACCCAGTACTTC.

The chain's CDR3 is CASSLVGTGAGYTF. The DNA for the CDR3 is TGTGCCAGCAGCTTAGTAGGGACAGGGGCCGGCTACACCTTC. The V gene is TRBV7-9, the J gene TRBJ1-2, with 10 bases matching TRBD1. The CDR3 is made up of 14 amino acids. Germline trimming cut 1 base from V and 8 bases from J; bases unmatched to any gene: 4. Germline CDR1 SEHNR, CDR2 FQNEAQ (reference sequence). Full variable domain (rest looked up from reference TRBV7-9 and TRBJ1-2): DTGVSQNPRHKITKRGQNVTFRCDPISEHNRLYWYRQTLGQGPEFLTYFQNEAQLEKSRLLSDRFSAERPKGSFSTLEIQRTEQGDSAMYLCASSLVGTGAGYTFGSGTRLTVV.

CDR3 nucleotide sequence: TGTGCCAGCAGCGACAGGGGCGGCTCTCAGCCCCAGCATTTT. It specifies CASSDRGGSQPQHF. This chain joins TRBV2 and TRBJ1-5; 8 nucleotides agree with TRBD1. V was clipped by 6 bases and J by 6 bases; unmatched bases: 7. This CDR3 spans 14 amino acids. The V gene's germline CDR1 is SNHLY and CDR2 FYNNEI. Full variable domain (outside the CDR3, taken from reference TRBV2 and TRBJ1-5): EPEVTQTPSHQVTQMGQEVILRCVPISNHLYFYWYRQILGQKVEFLVSFYNNEISEKSEIFDDQFSVERPDGSNFTLKIRSTKLEDSAMYFCASSDRGGSQPQHFGDGTRLSIL.

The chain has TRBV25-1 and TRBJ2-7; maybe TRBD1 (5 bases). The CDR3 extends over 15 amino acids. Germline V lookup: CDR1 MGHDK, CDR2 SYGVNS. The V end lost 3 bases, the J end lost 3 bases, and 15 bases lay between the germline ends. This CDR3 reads CASSDPTREDYEQYF. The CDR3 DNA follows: TGTGCCAGCAGTGACCCCACCAGGGAAGACTACGAGCAGTACTTC.

DNA for the CDR3: TGTGCCAGCAGCCCACCATTGGTAACAGGGGCTGGAAACACCATATATTTT. Residues: CASSPPLVTGAGNTIYF. This rearrangement joins TRBV5-5 to TRBJ1-3, with 7 nucleotides matching TRBD1. Germline CDR1 is SGHKS and CDR2 is YYEKEE (reference sequence). This CDR3 has 17 amino acids. The V gene end was trimmed by 4 bases and the J gene end by 2 bases; junction bases not matched to a gene: 12.

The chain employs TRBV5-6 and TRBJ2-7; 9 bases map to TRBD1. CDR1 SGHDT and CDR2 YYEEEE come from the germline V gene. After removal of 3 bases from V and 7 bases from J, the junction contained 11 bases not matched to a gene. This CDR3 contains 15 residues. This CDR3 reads CASSYWDRVVREQYF. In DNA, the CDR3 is TGTGCCAGCAGCTATTGGGACAGGGTGGTGCGGGAGCAGTACTTC. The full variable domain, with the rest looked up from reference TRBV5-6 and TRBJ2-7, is DAGVTQSPTHLIKTRGQQVTLRCSPKSGHDTVSWYQQALGQGPQFIFQYYEEEERQRGNFPDRFSGHQFPNYSSELNVNALLLGDSALYLCASSYWDRVVREQYFGPGTRLTVT.

In DNA form, the CDR3 reads TGTGCCAGCAGCAAACGGACTAGCGGCTACGAGCAGTACTTC. This encodes CASSKRTSGYEQYF. This chain uses TRBV21-1 with TRBJ2-5; TRBD2 was called by the table and not checked on the DNA. The J call is in doubt because the DNA end fits TRBJ2-7 better. TRBV21-1 is a documented pseudogene. This CDR3 is 14 amino acids long.

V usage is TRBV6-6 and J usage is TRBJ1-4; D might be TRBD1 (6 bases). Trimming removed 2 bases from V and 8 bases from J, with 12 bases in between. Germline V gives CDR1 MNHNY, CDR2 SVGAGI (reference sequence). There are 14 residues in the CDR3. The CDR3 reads CASSYAGEREKLFF. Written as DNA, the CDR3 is TGTGCCAGCAGTTACGCAGGGGAGCGAGAAAAACTGTTTTTT.